This T cell receptor (beta chain) was sequenced during a study of blood T cell repertoires in COVID-19. Overall study: Specimens from acute and convalescent COVID-19 originated in the United States, Italy and Spain. Sources were T cells, B-cell-depleted T cells, or PBMCs; the material itself was cDNA or gDNA.

Under the authors' procedure: The assay estimated nucleated cells by amplifying reference gene primers. The assay was immunoSEQ multiplex PCR, and TCRdb's table has in-frame clones only and misses some. V and J calls and clone size are those listed in that table; D and trimming were worked out from the DNA. The sample shows over 200,000 clones, 70% to 75% of them seen only once. V lost 9 bases and J lost 3, with 18 bases in between. The CDR3 is 15 residues long. Germline CDR1 reads SNHLY; CDR2 reads FYNNEI. The sample was peripheral blood. The receptor's source is a woman older than 75 with acute or convalescent COVID-19. The gene calls are TRBV2 and TRBJ1-5; maybe TRBD1 (5 bases). CDR3 protein: CASGGNGGSNQPQHF. The CDR3, as DNA: TGTGCCAGTGGGGGTAATGGGGGGTCCAATCAGCCCCAGCATTTT.